This TCR beta chain was captured in a study of T cell responses to AZD1222 COVID-19 vaccine. Across the study: Second-dose schedules of about 4 or about 12 weeks were combined.

Regarding this clone: What it recognizes is unknown.

Assay: immunoSEQ multiplex PCR; the TCRdb copy retains only in-frame clones and omits some. The sample lists 140,000 to 150,000 clones, under 95% occurring once. The CDR3 length is 16 residues. V shed 1 base and J shed 4 bases, with 12 bases lying between them. Germline assignment: CDR1 SGHDT and CDR2 YYEEEE. Study findings and constraints: Baseline seropositives among AZD1222 recipients totaled only six or seven.

V usage is TRBV5-6 and J usage is TRBJ2-6, with D possibly TRBD1 on 6 matching bases. The input for sequencing was peripheral blood, taken on day 0 of AZD1222 vaccination. This TCR derives from an adult in good health. In DNA, the CDR3 is TGTGCCAGCAGCTTGCTACAGGGAACCGGGGCCAACGTCCTGACTTTC. Translation gives CASSLLQGTGANVLTF.